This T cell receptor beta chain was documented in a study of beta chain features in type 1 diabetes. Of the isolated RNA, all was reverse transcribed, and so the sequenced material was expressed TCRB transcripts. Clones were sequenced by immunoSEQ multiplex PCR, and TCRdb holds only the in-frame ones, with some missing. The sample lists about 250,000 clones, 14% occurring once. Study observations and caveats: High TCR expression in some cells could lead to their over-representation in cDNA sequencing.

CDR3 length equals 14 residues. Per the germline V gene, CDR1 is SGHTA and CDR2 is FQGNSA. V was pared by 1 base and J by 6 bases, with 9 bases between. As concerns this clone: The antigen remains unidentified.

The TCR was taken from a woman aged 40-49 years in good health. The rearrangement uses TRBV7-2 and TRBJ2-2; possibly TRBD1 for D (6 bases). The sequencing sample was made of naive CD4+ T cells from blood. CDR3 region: CASSLVSGAGELFF. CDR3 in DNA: TGTGCCAGCAGCTTAGTATCAGGGGCCGGGGAGCTGTTTTTT. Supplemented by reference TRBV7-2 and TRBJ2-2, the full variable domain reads GAGVSQSPSNKVTEKGKDVELRCDPISGHTALYWYRQSLGQGLEFLIYFQGNSAPDKSGLPSDRFSAERTGGSVSTLTIQRTQQEDSAVYLCASSLVSGAGELFFGEGSRLTVL.